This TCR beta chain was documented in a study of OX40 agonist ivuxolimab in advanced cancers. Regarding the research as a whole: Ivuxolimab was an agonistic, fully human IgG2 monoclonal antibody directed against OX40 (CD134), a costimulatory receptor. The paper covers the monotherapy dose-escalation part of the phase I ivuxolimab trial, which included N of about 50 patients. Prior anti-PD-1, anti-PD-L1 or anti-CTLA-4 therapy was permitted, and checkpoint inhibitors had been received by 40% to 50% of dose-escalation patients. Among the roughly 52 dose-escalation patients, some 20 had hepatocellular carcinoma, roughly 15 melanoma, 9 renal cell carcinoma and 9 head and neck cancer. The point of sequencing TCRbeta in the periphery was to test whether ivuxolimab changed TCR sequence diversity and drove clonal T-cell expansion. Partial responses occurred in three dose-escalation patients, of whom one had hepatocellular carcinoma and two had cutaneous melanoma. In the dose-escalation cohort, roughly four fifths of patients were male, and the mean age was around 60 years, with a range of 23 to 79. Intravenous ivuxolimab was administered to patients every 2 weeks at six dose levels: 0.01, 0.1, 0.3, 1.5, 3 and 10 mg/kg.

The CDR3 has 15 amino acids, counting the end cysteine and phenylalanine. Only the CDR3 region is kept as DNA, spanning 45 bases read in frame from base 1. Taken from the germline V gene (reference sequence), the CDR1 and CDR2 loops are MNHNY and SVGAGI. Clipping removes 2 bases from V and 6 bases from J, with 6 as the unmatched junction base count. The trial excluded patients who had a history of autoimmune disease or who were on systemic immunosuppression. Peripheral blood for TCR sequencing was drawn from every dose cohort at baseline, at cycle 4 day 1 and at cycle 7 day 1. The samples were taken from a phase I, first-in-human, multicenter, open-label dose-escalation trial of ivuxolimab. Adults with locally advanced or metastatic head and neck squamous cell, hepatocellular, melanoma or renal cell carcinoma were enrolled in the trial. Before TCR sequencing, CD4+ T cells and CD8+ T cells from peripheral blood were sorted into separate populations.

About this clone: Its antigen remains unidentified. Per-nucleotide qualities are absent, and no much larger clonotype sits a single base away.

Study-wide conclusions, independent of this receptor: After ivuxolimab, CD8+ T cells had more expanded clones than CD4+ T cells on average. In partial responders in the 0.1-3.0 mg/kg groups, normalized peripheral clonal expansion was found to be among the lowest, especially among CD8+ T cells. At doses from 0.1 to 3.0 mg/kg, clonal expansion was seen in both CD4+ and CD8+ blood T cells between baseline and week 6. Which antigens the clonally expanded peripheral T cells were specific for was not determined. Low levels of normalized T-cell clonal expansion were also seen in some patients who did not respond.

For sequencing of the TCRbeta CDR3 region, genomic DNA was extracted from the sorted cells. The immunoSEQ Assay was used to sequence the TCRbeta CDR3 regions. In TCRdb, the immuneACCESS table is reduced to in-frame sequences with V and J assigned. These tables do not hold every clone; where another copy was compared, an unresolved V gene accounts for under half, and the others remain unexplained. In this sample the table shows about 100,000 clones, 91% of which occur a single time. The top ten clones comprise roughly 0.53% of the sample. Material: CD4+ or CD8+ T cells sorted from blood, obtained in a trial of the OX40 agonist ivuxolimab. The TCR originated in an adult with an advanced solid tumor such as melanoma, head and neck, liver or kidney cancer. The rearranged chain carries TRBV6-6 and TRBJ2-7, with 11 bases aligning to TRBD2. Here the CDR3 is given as CASSYNLAGGPEQYF. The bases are TGTGCCAGCAGTTACAACCTAGCGGGAGGACCCGAGCAGTACTTC.